Following are 20 T cell receptor beta chains from one sample sequenced in a study of OX40 agonist ivuxolimab in advanced cancers. The protocol was immunoSEQ multiplex PCR, while the TCRdb copy is restricted to in-frame clones and leaves out a portion. This sample has around 60,000 clones; 86% occur once, and the top ten carry 1%. Sequenced here: CD4+ or CD8+ T cells sorted from blood, sampled in a trial of the OX40 agonist ivuxolimab. All receptors derive from an adult with an advanced solid tumor such as melanoma, head and neck, liver or kidney cancer.

The chain links TRBV6-1 to TRBJ2-1; 8 bases map to TRBD1. Looked up from germline, CDR1 is MNHNS and CDR2 is SASEGT. The CDR3 length is 14 residues. With V trimmed by 6 bases and J by 0 bases, 1 base remained unmatched. The CDR3 nucleotides are TGTGCCAGCAGGGGGACAGGCTCCTACAATGAGCAGTTCTTC. The encoded protein is CASRGTGSYNEQFF.

The rearrangement uses TRBV18 and TRBJ1-3, with a tentative D call TRBD1 (6 bases). V dropped 5 bases and J dropped 4 bases, with 12 bases sitting between them. Germline-derived CDR1 and CDR2 are KGHSH and LQKENI. The CDR3 has 14 amino acids. The chain's CDR3 is CASSTTGFGNTIYF. DNA of the CDR3: TGTGCCAGCTCAACTACAGGGTTCGGAAACACCATATATTTT.

The chain joins TRBV18 to TRBJ2-4; D might be TRBD1 (5 bases). Germline assignment: CDR1 KGHSH and CDR2 LQKENI. The CDR3 length is 16 residues. V gave up 2 bases and J gave up 0 bases, with 11 bases separating them. The CDR3 protein is CASSPRTPLAKNIQYF. The CDR3 coding sequence is TGTGCCAGCTCACCAAGGACACCTTTAGCCAAAAACATTCAGTACTTC.

J is TRBJ1-6 and V is TRBV5-1, with 9 bases lining up with TRBD1. Trimming cost V 5 bases and J 10 bases; bases outside gene matches: 7. The CDR3 is 14 amino acids. From germline, CDR1 is SGHRS and CDR2 YFSETQ. The CDR3 protein is CASSSRTGDSPLHF. As DNA, the CDR3 is TGCGCCAGCAGTTCCCGGACAGGGGACTCACCCCTCCACTTT.

This clone has a single count. The same CDR3 can be traced to other DNA sequences in this sample. J is TRBJ2-5 and V is TRBV18; no definite D call. The germline V gene encodes CDR1 KGHSH and CDR2 LQKENI. V lost 2 bases to trimming and J lost 2 bases, with 6 bases between them. This CDR3 has 13 residues. Written as DNA, the CDR3 is TGTGCCAGCTCACCAGGGTTGCAAGAGACCCAGTACTTC. It is translated as CASSPGLQETQYF. The full variable domain, completed using reference TRBV18 and TRBJ2-5, is NAGVMQNPRHLVRRRGQEARLRCSPMKGHSHVYWYRQLPEEGLKFMVYLQKENIIDESGMPKERFSAEFPKEGPSILRIQQVVRGDSAAYFCASSPGLQETQYFGPGTRLLVL.

The chain joins TRBV4-2 to TRBJ2-2; 8 bases line up with TRBD2. Trimming removed 0 bases from V and 6 bases from J; junction bases left unmatched: 9. The CDR3 has 17 residues. Per germline, CDR1 LGHNA and CDR2 YNFKEQ. The CDR3 DNA follows: TGTGCCAGCAGCCAAGACCCGGGGGGGGGACAATCCGGGGAGCTGTTTTTT. This translates into CASSQDPGGGQSGELFF.

This chain connects TRBV14 to TRBJ1-4; D is possibly TRBD1 (5 bases). Germline V CDR1 and CDR2: SGHDN, FVKESK. The V gene lost 4 bases and the J gene lost 6 bases, with 12 bases spanning the gap. The length of the CDR3 is 14 residues. DNA for the CDR3: TGTGCCAGCAGCCGTGGGGCAATCCATGAAAAACTGTTTTTT. It codes for CASSRGAIHEKLFF.

The CDR3 spells CASKLQGVDYGYTF. The CDR3 DNA is TGTGCCAGCAAATTACAGGGGGTCGACTATGGCTACACCTTC. The chain combines TRBV5-6 with TRBJ1-2, with 8 bases fitting TRBD1. J lost 3 bases, V lost 6 bases, and 7 bases had no gene match. The CDR3 contains 14 residues. Germline V lookup: CDR1 SGHDT, CDR2 YYEEEE. The entire variable domain, with the rest obtained from reference TRBV5-6 and TRBJ1-2, is as follows: DAGVTQSPTHLIKTRGQQVTLRCSPKSGHDTVSWYQQALGQGPQFIFQYYEEEERQRGNFPDRFSGHQFPNYSSELNVNALLLGDSALYLCASKLQGVDYGYTFGSGTRLTVV.

A few counts support this clone. This CDR3 is CSVGGQGGGYTF. As DNA, the CDR3 is TGCAGCGTTGGGGGACAGGGAGGTGGCTACACCTTC. The chain uses TRBV29-1 and TRBJ1-2; TRBD1 agrees at 9 bases. Germline V gene lookup returns CDR1 SQVTM and CDR2 ANQGSEA. The trim removed 4 bases at V and 7 bases at J, leaving 4 bases unmatched. The CDR3 extends over 12 amino acids.

The chain combines TRBV7-8 with TRBJ2-2, with TRBD2 matching over 16 bases. J lost 2 bases, V lost 3 bases, and 12 bases had no gene match. Germline V gene lookup returns CDR1 SGHVS and CDR2 FQNEAQ. This CDR3 has 21 amino acids. As DNA, the CDR3 is TGTGCCAGCAGCTTGGCCGCCGGGACTAGCGGGGGGGCTATTAACACCGGGGAGCTGTTTTTT. Amino acid sequence: CASSLAAGTSGGAINTGELFF.

The chain joins TRBV18 to TRBJ2-5; the D is unclear. V lost 2 bases and J lost 2, with 3 bases in between. This CDR3 comprises 12 residues. Germline V gene lookup returns CDR1 KGHSH and CDR2 LQKENI. CDR3 DNA: TGTGCCAGCTCACCAAATCAAGAGACCCAGTACTTC. This translates into CASSPNQETQYF.

The chain combines TRBV4-1 with TRBJ1-2; 9 positions match TRBD1. Germline trimming cut 4 bases from V and 2 bases from J; bases unmatched to any gene: 8. The germline V gene has CDR1 MGHRA and CDR2 YSYEKL. The CDR3 totals 16 residues. CDR3 in DNA: TGCGCCAGCAGCCGACCGGGACAGGGTCGAAACTATGGCTACACCTTC. The encoded protein is CASSRPGQGRNYGYTF.

The gene calls are TRBV5-4 and TRBJ1-2, with D unresolved. V lost 4 bases and J 5 bases, leaving 18 bases between the germline ends. The CDR3 is 15 residues long. The V gene's germline CDR1 is SGHNT and CDR2 YYREEE (reference sequence). CDR3: CASSPGKGDQYGYTF. CDR3 nucleotides: TGTGCCAGCAGCCCTGGGAAAGGAGATCAATATGGCTACACCTTC.

J is TRBJ2-2 and V is TRBV5-8, with 7 nucleotides matching TRBD1. This CDR3 has 14 amino acids. The J segment lost 1 base and the V segment lost 5 bases, leaving 2 bases of the junction unmatched. Germline CDR1 SGHTS, CDR2 YDEGEE. The CDR3 DNA sequence: TGTGCCAGCAGACGGACAGGGAACACCGGGGAGCTGTTTTTT. Encoded protein: CASRRTGNTGELFF. Full variable domain (rest looked up from reference TRBV5-8 and TRBJ2-2): EAGVTQSPTHLIKTRGQQATLRCSPISGHTSVYWYQQALGLGLQFLLWYDEGEERNRGNFPPRFSGRQFPNYSSELNVNALELEDSALYLCASRRTGNTGELFFGEGSRLTVL.

V and J are TRBV27 and TRBJ1-6; D not certain. V gave up 3 bases and J gave up 5 bases, with 8 bases separating them. The CDR3 sequence is 14 residues long. Germline lookup yields CDR1 MNHEY and CDR2 SMNVEV (reference sequence). The CDR3 coding sequence is TGTGCCAGCAGTTTTCTTCCCAATAATTCACCCCTCCACTTT. Translated, it gives CASSFLPNNSPLHF.

The chain links TRBV7-9 to TRBJ2-7, with TRBD1 matching over 9 bases. Trimming took 7 bases from V and 2 from J; bases not matched to a gene: 6. This CDR3 spans 14 amino acids. The germline gives CDR1 SEHNR, CDR2 FQNEAQ (reference sequence). The CDR3 DNA reads as TGTGCCAGCACCAGGACAGGGGTTGCCTACGAGCAGTACTTC. Amino acid sequence: CASTRTGVAYEQYF.

This clone appeared a few times. This chain joins TRBV2 and TRBJ2-6; 7 nucleotides line up with TRBD2. CDR1 is SNHLY and CDR2 is FYNNEI in the germline V gene. V lost 6 bases to trimming and J lost 0 bases; unmatched junction nucleotides: 20. The CDR3 has 21 residues. The DNA for the CDR3 is TGTGCCAGCAGACCCCGCCGATGGGCGGGGGTTTCTTCCTCTGGGGCCAACGTCCTGACTTTC. Amino acids: CASRPRRWAGVSSSGANVLTF.

This clone has just one count. V usage is TRBV2 and J usage is TRBJ2-5, with D hard to call. CDR3 size: 14 residues. V was cut by 4 bases and J by 1 base, with 10 bases left in between. CDR1 SNHLY and CDR2 FYNNEI come from the germline V gene. CDR3 bases: TGTGCCAGCAGTGCAAGACTCCTCCAAGAGACCCAGTACTTC. Its translation is CASSARLLQETQYF.

The V call is TRBV5-8, the J call TRBJ1-4; no clear D. The length of the CDR3 is 15 residues. Trimming shortened V by 1 base and J by 8 bases, and 15 bases separated the two germline ends. Germline CDR1 and CDR2: SGHTS and YDEGEE. The CDR3 spells CASSLRQDLPEKLFF. In DNA, the CDR3 is TGTGCCAGCAGCTTGCGCCAGGATTTGCCCGAAAAACTGTTTTTT. The full variable domain, with the rest looked up from reference TRBV5-8 and TRBJ1-4, is EAGVTQSPTHLIKTRGQQATLRCSPISGHTSVYWYQQALGLGLQFLLWYDEGEERNRGNFPPRFSGRQFPNYSSELNVNALELEDSALYLCASSLRQDLPEKLFFGSGTQLSVL.

This rearrangement joins TRBV6-5 to TRBJ1-1; D is uncertain. The CDR3 has 13 residues. Germline V CDR1 and CDR2: MNHEY, SVGAGI. The germline V and J ends were trimmed by 5 bases and 3 bases, with 10 bases remaining between them. Written as DNA, the CDR3 is TGTGCCAGCAGTGCCCAGCTTTACACTGAAGCTTTCTTT. This translates into CASSAQLYTEAFF.